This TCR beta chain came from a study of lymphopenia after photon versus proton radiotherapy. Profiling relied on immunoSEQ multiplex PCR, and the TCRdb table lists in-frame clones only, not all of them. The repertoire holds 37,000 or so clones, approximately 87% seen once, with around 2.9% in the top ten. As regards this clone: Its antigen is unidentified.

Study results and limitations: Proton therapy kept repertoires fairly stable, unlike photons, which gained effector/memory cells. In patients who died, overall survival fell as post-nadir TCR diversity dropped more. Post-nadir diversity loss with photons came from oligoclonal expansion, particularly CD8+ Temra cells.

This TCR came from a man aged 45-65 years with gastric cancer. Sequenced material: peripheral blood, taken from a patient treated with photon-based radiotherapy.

CDR3 protein: CASSLETDTQYF. CDR3 coding DNA: TGTGCCAGCAGCTTGGAGACAGATACGCAGTATTTT. This chain links TRBV11-2 with TRBJ2-3; D is unresolved. CDR1 is SGHAT and CDR2 is FQNNGV in the germline V gene. V was clipped by 3 bases and J by 3 bases, with 4 bases between them. The CDR3 extends over 12 amino acids.